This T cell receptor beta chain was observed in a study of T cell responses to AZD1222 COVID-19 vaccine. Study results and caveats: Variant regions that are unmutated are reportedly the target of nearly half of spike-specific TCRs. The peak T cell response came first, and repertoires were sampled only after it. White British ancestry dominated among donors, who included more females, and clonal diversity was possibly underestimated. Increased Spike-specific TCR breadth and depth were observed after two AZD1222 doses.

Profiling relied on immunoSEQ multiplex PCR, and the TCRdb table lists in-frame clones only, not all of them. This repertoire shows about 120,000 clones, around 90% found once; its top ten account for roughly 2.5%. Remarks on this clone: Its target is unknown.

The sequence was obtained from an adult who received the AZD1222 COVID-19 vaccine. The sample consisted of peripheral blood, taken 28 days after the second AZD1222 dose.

The CDR3 DNA sequence: TGTGCCAGCAGCCAAGATGTGGAGACAGCCCCCTACGAGCAGTACTTC. It yields the protein CASSQDVETAPYEQYF. The chain is built from TRBV3-1 (or the pseudogene TRBV3-2) and TRBJ2-7, with a tentative D call TRBD1 (5 bases). Germline V gene lookup returns CDR1 LGHDT and CDR2 YNNKEL (reference sequence). The CDR3 spans 16 residues. The V and J ends lost 0 bases and 2 bases respectively, with 14 bases between them.